A selection of T cell receptor beta chains follows, all from one sample in a study of a mutant IDH1 vaccine in newly diagnosed glioma. These receptors' antigens are unknown. Repertoires were generated with immunoSEQ multiplex PCR, while TCRdb's copy carries only in-frame clones and drops some. The table has some 50,000 clones, roughly 61% seen once. This specimen was peripheral blood mononuclear cells (PBMCs), taken from a glioma patient whose treatment included an IDH1 peptide vaccine. These receptors were obtained from a man aged 35-49 years with glioma. Some clones in this sample may be carry-over from other donors' samples. Both conserved end residues are part of each CDR3. A D gene is named only where the DNA matches it firmly. A row's size may be missing; if present it is once, few, many or a size class.

TRBV4-2	-	-	TRBJ2-7	CASSQGSGPLREQYF	TGTGCCAGCAGCCAAGGGTCAGGGCCCCTCCGCGAGCAGTACTTC
TRBV6-5	TRBD2	-	TRBJ2-2	CASRAGKPTGELFF	TGTGCCAGCAGAGCGGGAAAACCCACCGGGGAGCTGTTTTTT
TRBV6-5	-	-	TRBJ2-3	CASSVQGQSTDTQYF	TGTGCCAGCAGTGTACAGGGACAAAGCACAGATACGCAGTATTTT
TRBV6-1	-	few	TRBJ1-1	CASSGDARNTEAFF	TGTGCCAGCTCTGGAGATGCCCGGAACACTGAAGCTTTCTTT
TRBV5-4	TRBD2	-	TRBJ2-7	CASSPGGDSYEQYF	TGTGCCAGCAGCCCGGGGGGGGACTCCTACGAGCAGTACTTC
TRBV12-5	TRBD2	-	TRBJ2-2	CASGLVLAGVRKTGELFF	TGTGCTAGTGGTTTGGTACTAGCGGGGGTTAGGAAAACCGGGGAGCTGTTTTTT
TRBV5-1	-	few	TRBJ1-4	CASSLAPGLEKLFF	TGCGCCAGCAGCTTGGCCCCAGGATTAGAAAAACTGTTTTTT
TRBV5-1	TRBD1	many	TRBJ1-2	CASSPQGERGGYTF	TGCGCCAGCAGCCCGCAGGGGGAACGGGGTGGCTACACCTTC
TRBV25-1	-	few	TRBJ1-2	CASMENYGYTF	TGTGCCAGCATGGAGAACTATGGCTACACCTTC
TRBV19	TRBD1	-	TRBJ2-6	CASSITGQGVYSGANVLTF	TGTGCCAGTAGTATCACGGGACAGGGGGTATACTCTGGGGCCAACGTCCTGACTTTC
TRBV6-5	-	-	TRBJ1-2	CATQASYYGYTF	TGTGCCACCCAGGCTTCTTACTATGGCTACACCTTC
TRBV13	-	-	TRBJ1-2	CASSYTGGNYGYTF	TGTGCCAGCAGCTACACGGGGGGAAACTATGGCTACACCTTC
TRBV19	TRBD1	-	TRBJ2-7	CASSQWTGAYEQYF	TGTGCCAGTAGCCAATGGACAGGAGCCTACGAGCAGTACTTC
TRBV5-4	-	-	TRBJ1-2	CASSLRQERHGYTF	TGTGCCAGCAGCTTGAGACAGGAGAGACATGGCTACACCTTC
TRBV5-1	-	-	TRBJ2-3	CASSLLAATDTQYF	TGCGCCAGCAGCTTGCTTGCGGCCACAGATACGCAGTATTTT
TRBV5-4	-	-	TRBJ1-1	CASSSPAEGEAFF	TGTGCCAGCAGCTCCCCGGCGGAGGGTGAGGCTTTCTTT
TRBV23-1	-	-	TRBJ1-1	CASSQSGGARTEAFF	TGCGCCAGCAGTCAATCGGGGGGAGCACGCACTGAAGCTTTCTTT
TRBV7-9	-	-	TRBJ2-3	CASSFTDTQYF	TGTGCCAGCAGCTTCACAGATACGCAGTATTTT
TRBV5-1	-	-	TRBJ1-2	CASSLEGANYGYTF	TGCGCCAGCAGCTTGGAGGGGGCTAACTATGGCTACACCTTC
TRBV5-1	-	-	TRBJ1-1	CASSLDWASNTEAFF	TGCGCCAGCAGCTTGGATTGGGCTTCGAACACTGAAGCTTTCTTT
TRBV5-1	-	-	TRBJ1-5	CASSLGPEYNQPQHF	TGCGCCAGCAGCTTGGGGCCAGAGTATAATCAGCCCCAGCATTTT
TRBV6-5	TRBD2	-	TRBJ2-1	CASSRDGEGYNEQFF	TGTGCCAGCAGCAGAGACGGGGAGGGCTACAATGAGCAGTTCTTC
TRBV5-8	-	few	TRBJ1-5	CASSLELGGNQPQHF	TGTGCCAGCAGCTTGGAGCTCGGGGGCAATCAGCCCCAGCATTTT
TRBV6-5	TRBD1	-	TRBJ2-7	CASSSTGGGVYEQYF	TGTGCCAGCAGCTCGACAGGGGGCGGTGTCTACGAGCAGTACTTC
TRBV6-4	-	-	TRBJ1-6	CASSDLFRNSPLHF	TGTGCCAGCAGTGACCTTTTCAGGAATTCACCCCTCCACTTT
TRBV18	-	-	TRBJ2-7	CASSPPTGGRYEQYF	TGTGCCAGCTCACCACCTACCGGGGGGCGGTACGAGCAGTACTTC
TRBV2	-	few	TRBJ2-5	CASSGQGRETQYF	TGTGCCAGCAGTGGCCAGGGTAGGGAGACCCAGTACTTC
TRBV12-5	-	-	TRBJ1-1	CASGLGTVEAFF	TGTGCTAGTGGTTTGGGGACAGTTGAAGCTTTCTTT
TRBV7-8	-	-	TRBJ2-5	CASSLDQETQYF	TGTGCCAGCAGCTTAGACCAAGAGACCCAGTACTTC
TRBV10-3	-	-	TRBJ1-2	CAISEFSGSNYGYTF	TGTGCCATCAGTGAGTTTTCCGGCAGCAACTATGGCTACACCTTC
TRBV30	-	-	TRBJ2-3	CAWSGGYTQYF	TGTGCCTGGAGTGGGGGTTATACGCAGTATTTT
TRBV5-1	-	-	TRBJ1-2	CASSLGASLNYGYTF	TGCGCCAGCAGCTTGGGGGCCAGCCTAAACTATGGCTACACCTTC
TRBV5-5	-	few	TRBJ1-1	CASSLGVSTEAFF	TGTGCCAGCAGCTTGGGGGTAAGCACTGAAGCTTTCTTT
TRBV12-5	-	-	TRBJ2-2	CASGLGPTGLNTGELFF	TGTGCTAGTGGTTTGGGACCTACAGGGTTGAACACCGGGGAGCTGTTTTTT
TRBV6-5	-	-	TRBJ2-6	CASRESGANVLTF	TGTGCCAGCAGGGAATCTGGGGCCAACGTCCTGACTTTC
TRBV2	-	-	TRBJ1-2	CASSERAANYGYTF	TGTGCCAGCAGTGAACGGGCAGCGAACTATGGCTACACCTTC
TRBV5-1	TRBD1	-	TRBJ1-2	CASGTGNGYTF	TGCGCCAGCGGGACAGGGAATGGCTACACCTTC
TRBV27	TRBD1	few	TRBJ2-3	CASSLEGTEDTQYF	TGTGCCAGCAGCCTAGAGGGGACAGAAGATACGCAGTATTTT
TRBV6-5	-	few	TRBJ1-4	CASRGPNEKLFF	TGTGCCAGCAGGGGGCCTAATGAAAAACTGTTTTTT
TRBV4-1	TRBD2	-	TRBJ2-5	CASSQEGAGGQYF	TGCGCCAGCAGCCAAGAAGGGGCGGGAGGCCAGTACTTC
TRBV5-1	-	-	TRBJ2-3	CASSPGRRATTDTQYF	TGCGCCAGCAGCCCAGGACGGAGAGCAACCACAGATACGCAGTATTTT
TRBV12-5	-	-	TRBJ1-2	CASGLEGFYGYTF	TGTGCTAGTGGTTTGGAGGGTTTCTATGGCTACACCTTC
TRBV2	-	few	TRBJ1-1	CASSYRAYTEAFF	TGTGCCAGCAGTTACAGGGCGTACACTGAAGCTTTCTTT
TRBV30	-	few	TRBJ1-2	CAWSAGDPGGYTF	TGTGCCTGGAGTGCGGGCGACCCTGGGGGCTACACCTTC
TRBV18	-	-	TRBJ2-2	CASSLTESGELFF	TGTGCCAGCTCACTCACGGAATCCGGGGAGCTGTTTTTT
TRBV4-1	-	-	TRBJ1-4	CASSQGTGLIATNEKLFF	TGCGCCAGCAGCCAAGGTACAGGGCTTATTGCAACTAATGAAAAACTGTTTTTT
TRBV7-9	-	-	TRBJ1-2	CASSFVSESYGYTF	TGTGCCAGCAGCTTTGTGTCCGAGTCCTATGGCTACACCTTC
TRBV10-2	TRBD1	-	TRBJ1-1	CASSEWDSSPNTEAFF	TGCGCCAGCAGTGAGTGGGACAGCAGTCCGAACACTGAAGCTTTCTTT
TRBV28	-	few	TRBJ1-2	CASVTTGIYGYTF	TGTGCCAGCGTCACTACAGGGATCTATGGCTACACCTTC
TRBV9	TRBD1	few	TRBJ1-3	CASSPQSGQGASGNTIYF	TGTGCCAGCAGCCCCCAATCAGGGCAGGGGGCAAGTGGAAACACCATATATTTT
TRBV5-1	-	-	TRBJ1-2	CASRRGDSDYGYTF	TGCGCCAGCAGGAGGGGGGACTCGGACTATGGCTACACCTTC
TRBV5-1	TRBD1	-	TRBJ1-4	CASSRTGGDEKLFF	TGCGCCAGCAGCCGGACAGGGGGGGATGAAAAACTGTTTTTT
TRBV19	TRBD1	-	TRBJ1-5	CASTFPGQDYQPQHF	TGTGCCAGTACCTTTCCGGGACAGGATTATCAGCCCCAGCATTTT
TRBV7-9	TRBD2	-	TRBJ2-5	CASSSLAGGRRETQYF	TGTGCCAGCAGCTCACTAGCGGGGGGTAGGAGAGAGACCCAGTACTTC
TRBV5-1	-	-	TRBJ1-4	CASSSSTHGEKLFF	TGCGCCAGCAGCTCGTCAACACACGGTGAAAAACTGTTTTTT
TRBV9	-	-	TRBJ1-5	CASSFGGGDQPQHF	TGTGCCAGCAGTTTTGGTGGGGGGGATCAGCCCCAGCATTTT
TRBV6-1	-	-	TRBJ2-7	CASSESGQHYEQYF	TGTGCCAGCAGTGAATCTGGACAGCACTACGAGCAGTACTTC